This T cell receptor beta chain was retrieved from a study of CD8+ T cells in alopecia areata. Study as a whole: A 6-month off-drug phase came after tofacitinib, which had lasted 6 to 18 months. Whole-study results and caveats: TCRs were shared less clearly across patients than in mice, possibly for HLA-related reasons.

Germline loops: CDR1 MNHEY, CDR2 SVGAGI. The CDR3 covers 16 residues. Trimming took 2 bases from V and 5 from J; bases not matched to a gene: 6. With regard to this clone: Its antigen is not known.

Sequencing relied on a cDNA template that was reverse transcribed from extracted RNA. TCRdb keeps only in-frame clones here, not all; method: immunoSEQ multiplex PCR. The data show about 69,000 clones, approximately 64% seen once. Samples from alopecia areata patients were lesional scalp punch biopsies and peripheral blood. Sorting from PBMCs produced CD4+ and CD8+ T cells. This specimen was CD8+ T cells sorted from blood, taken at week 0. The chain uses TRBV6-5 and TRBJ2-3; 11 nucleotides agree with TRBD1. The receptor comes from a human donor with alopecia areata. CDR3: CASSYRSDRGQDTQYF. The CDR3 DNA reads TGTGCCAGCAGTTACCGATCGGACAGGGGGCAAGATACGCAGTATTTT.